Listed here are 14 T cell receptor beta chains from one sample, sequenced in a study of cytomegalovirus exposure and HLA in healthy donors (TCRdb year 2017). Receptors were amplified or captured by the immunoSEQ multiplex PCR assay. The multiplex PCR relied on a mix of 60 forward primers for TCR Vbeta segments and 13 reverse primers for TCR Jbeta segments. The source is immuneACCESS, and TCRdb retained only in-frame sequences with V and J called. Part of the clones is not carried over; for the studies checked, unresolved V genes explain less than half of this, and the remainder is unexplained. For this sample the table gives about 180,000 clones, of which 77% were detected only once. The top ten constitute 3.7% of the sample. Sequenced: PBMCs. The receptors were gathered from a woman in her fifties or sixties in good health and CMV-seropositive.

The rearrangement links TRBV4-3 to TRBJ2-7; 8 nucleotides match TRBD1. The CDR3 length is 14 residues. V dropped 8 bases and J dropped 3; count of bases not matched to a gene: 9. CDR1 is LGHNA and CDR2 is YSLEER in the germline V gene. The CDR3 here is CASPNHRGDYEQYF. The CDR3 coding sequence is TGCGCCAGCCCAAACCACAGGGGGGACTACGAGCAGTACTTC.

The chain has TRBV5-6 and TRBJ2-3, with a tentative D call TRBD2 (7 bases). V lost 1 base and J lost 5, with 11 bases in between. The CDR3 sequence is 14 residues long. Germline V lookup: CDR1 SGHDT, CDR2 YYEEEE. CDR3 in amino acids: CASSLLGGQDTQYF. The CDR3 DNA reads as TGTGCCAGCAGCTTGTTGGGGGGGCAAGATACGCAGTATTTT. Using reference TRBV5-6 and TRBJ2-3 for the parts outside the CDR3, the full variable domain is DAGVTQSPTHLIKTRGQQVTLRCSPKSGHDTVSWYQQALGQGPQFIFQYYEEEERQRGNFPDRFSGHQFPNYSSELNVNALLLGDSALYLCASSLLGGQDTQYFGPGTRLTVL.

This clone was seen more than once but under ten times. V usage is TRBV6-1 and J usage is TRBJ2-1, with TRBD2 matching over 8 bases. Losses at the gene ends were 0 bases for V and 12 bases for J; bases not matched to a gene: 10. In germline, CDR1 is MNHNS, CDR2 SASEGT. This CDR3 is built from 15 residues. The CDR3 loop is CASSEASLTGGGQFF. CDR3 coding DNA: TGTGCCAGCAGTGAAGCAAGCCTCACGGGAGGGGGGCAGTTCTTC.

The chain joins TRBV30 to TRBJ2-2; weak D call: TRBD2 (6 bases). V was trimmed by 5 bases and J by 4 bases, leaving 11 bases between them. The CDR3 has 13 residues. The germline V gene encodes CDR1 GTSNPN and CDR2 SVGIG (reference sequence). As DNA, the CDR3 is TGTGCCTGGCTCGGCGGGGTCACCGGGGAGCTGTTTTTT. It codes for CAWLGGVTGELFF.

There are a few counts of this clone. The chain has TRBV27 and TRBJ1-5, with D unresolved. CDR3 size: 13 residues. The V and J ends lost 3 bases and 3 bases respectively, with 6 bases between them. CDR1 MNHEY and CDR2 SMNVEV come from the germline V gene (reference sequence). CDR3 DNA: TGTGCCAGCAGTTTGAGGAACAATCAGCCCCAGCATTTT. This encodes CASSLRNNQPQHF.

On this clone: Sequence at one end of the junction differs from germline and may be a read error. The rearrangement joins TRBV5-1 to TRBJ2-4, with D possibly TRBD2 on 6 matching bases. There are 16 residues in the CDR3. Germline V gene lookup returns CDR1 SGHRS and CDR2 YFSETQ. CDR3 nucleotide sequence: TGCGCCAGCAGCTTAGGGGAGACACTAGCCAAAAACAGTCAGTACTTC. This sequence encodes CASSLGETLAKNSQYF.

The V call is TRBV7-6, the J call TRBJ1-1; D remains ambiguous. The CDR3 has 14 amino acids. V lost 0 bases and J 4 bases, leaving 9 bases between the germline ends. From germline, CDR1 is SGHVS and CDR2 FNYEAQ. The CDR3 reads CASSLASRFTEAFF. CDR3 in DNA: TGTGCCAGCAGCTTAGCGAGTCGTTTCACTGAAGCTTTCTTT.

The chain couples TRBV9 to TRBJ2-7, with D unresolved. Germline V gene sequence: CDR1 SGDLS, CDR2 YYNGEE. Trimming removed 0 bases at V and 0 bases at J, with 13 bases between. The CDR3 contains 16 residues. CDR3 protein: CASSVGLEASSYEQYF. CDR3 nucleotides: TGTGCCAGCAGCGTAGGGTTGGAAGCGAGCTCCTACGAGCAGTACTTC.

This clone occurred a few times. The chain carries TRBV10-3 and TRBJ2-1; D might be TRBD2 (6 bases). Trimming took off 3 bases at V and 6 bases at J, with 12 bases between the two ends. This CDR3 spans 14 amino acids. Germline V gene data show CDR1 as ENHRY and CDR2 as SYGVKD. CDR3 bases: TGTGCCATCAGTGATGGGCGGGGACCCAATGAGCAGTTCTTC. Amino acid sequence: CAISDGRGPNEQFF.

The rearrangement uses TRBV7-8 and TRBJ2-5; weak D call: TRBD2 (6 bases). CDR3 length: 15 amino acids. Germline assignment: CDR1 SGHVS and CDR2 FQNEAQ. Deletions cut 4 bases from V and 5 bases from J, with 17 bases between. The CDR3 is CASSSRSGSGETQYF. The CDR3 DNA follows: TGTGCCAGCAGCTCCCGAAGCGGGTCAGGGGAGACCCAGTACTTC.

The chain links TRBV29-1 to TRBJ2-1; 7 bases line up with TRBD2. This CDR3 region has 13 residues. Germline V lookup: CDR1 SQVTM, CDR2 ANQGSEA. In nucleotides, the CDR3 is TGCGGTCTACGGGGGAGGGCCAGCAATGAGCAGTTCTTC. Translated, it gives CGLRGRASNEQFF.

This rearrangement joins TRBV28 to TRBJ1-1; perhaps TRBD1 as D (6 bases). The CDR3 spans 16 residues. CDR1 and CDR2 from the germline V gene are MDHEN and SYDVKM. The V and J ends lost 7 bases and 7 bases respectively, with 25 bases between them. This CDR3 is CASTITMAGGPVEAFF. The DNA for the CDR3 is TGTGCCAGCACCATAACCATGGCGGGGGGGCCAGTTGAAGCTTTCTTT.

The CDR3 reads CASSLLQGRSSYEQYF. CDR3 sequence (DNA): TGTGCCAGCAGCTTGCTCCAGGGTCGGAGCTCCTACGAGCAGTACTTC. The chain combines TRBV7-3 with TRBJ2-7; D is perhaps TRBD1 (5 bases). Germline-derived CDR1 and CDR2 are SGHTA and FQGTGA. The V end was cut by 3 bases, the J end by 0 bases, with 15 bases between. This CDR3 has 16 residues.

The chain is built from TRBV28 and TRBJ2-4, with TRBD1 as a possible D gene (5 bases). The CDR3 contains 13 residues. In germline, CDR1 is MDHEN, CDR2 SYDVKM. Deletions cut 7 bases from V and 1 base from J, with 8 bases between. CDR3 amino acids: CASTSGAKNIQYF. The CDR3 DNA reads TGTGCCAGCACCTCAGGGGCCAAAAACATTCAGTACTTC.